This T cell receptor beta chain was found in a study of cytomegalovirus exposure and HLA in healthy donors. Study-level findings and limits: Association with HLA alleles at 0.05 false discovery rate was found for about 17,000 TCR beta sequences in a later analysis. Later analysis showed TCR association rates varying by HLA locus, highest for DRB1 and lowest for HLA-C. Some highly shared sequence variants likely arose as a pipeline artifact. There were a few CMV-associated chains whose specificity for CMV antigens was confirmed in vitro.

Regarding this clone: Its antigen is unknown.

J was trimmed by 2 bases and V by 3 bases; bases with no gene match: 1. CDR1 is SGDLS and CDR2 is YYNGEE in the germline V gene. The CDR3 covers 13 residues. Primers: 60 Vbeta forward and 13 Jbeta reverse. The table came from immunoSEQ multiplex PCR; TCRdb's copy has only in-frame clones and leaves some out. The table lists around 120,000 clones, approximately 81% of them singletons. J is TRBJ1-1 and V is TRBV9; 7 positions match TRBD1. The sequencing input was PBMCs. The source is a man in his late teens or twenties in good health and CMV-seronegative. The CDR3 reads CASSAGGNTEAFF. In DNA, the CDR3 is TGTGCCAGCAGCGCAGGGGGAAACACTGAAGCTTTCTTT.